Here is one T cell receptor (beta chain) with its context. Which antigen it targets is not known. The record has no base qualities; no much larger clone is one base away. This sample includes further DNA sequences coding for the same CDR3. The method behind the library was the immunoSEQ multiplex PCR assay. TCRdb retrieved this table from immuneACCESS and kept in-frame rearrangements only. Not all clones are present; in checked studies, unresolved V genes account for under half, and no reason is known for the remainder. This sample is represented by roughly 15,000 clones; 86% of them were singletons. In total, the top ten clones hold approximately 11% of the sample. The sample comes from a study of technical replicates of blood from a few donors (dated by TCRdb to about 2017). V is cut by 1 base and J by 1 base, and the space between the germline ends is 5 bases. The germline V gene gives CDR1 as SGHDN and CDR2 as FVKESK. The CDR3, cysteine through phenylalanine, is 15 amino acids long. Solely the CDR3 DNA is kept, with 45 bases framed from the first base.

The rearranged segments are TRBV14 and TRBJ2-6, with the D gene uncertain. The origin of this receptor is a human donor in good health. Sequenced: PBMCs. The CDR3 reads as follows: CASSQGSSGANVLTF. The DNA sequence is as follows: TGTGCCAGCAGCCAAGGGAGTTCTGGGGCCAACGTCCTGACTTTC.